This is a list of T cell receptor beta chains from one sample in a study of T-cell reconstitution after alpha-beta-depleted transplantation in children. MiXCR, applied by TCRdb to the PCR reads, yields one record per CDR3 protein. Here the sample spans about 500,000 distinct CDR3 sequences, less than 35% being singletons. This specimen consisted of PBMCs from the stem cell graft donor, obtained from the stem cell graft. Every receptor here comes from a human donor who donated a stem cell graft to a child with aplastic anemia. Each CDR3 is given with its conserved first and last residue. A D gene is named only where the DNA matches it firmly. Part of the rows lack a size; the others show once, few, many or a class for expanded clones.

V gene: TRBV25-1
clone size: .
J gene: TRBJ2-7
D gene: .
CDR3 protein: CASSIAGSSRYEQYF
CDR3 DNA: TGTGCCAGCAGTATCGCCGGGAGTTCGCGCTACGAGCAGTACTTC

V gene: TRBV20-1
clone size: few
J gene: TRBJ2-2
D gene: TRBD2
CDR3 protein: CSAQALADPTTF
CDR3 DNA: TGCAGTGCTCAGGCTCTAGCGGACCCTACAACTTTT

V gene: TRBV5-1
clone size: .
J gene: TRBJ2-1
D gene: .
CDR3 protein: CASSLDRPRPSNEQFF
CDR3 DNA: TGCGCCAGCAGCTTGGACCGCCCGCGTCCCTCTAATGAGCAGTTCTTC

V gene: TRBV4-3
clone size: once
J gene: TRBJ2-2
D gene: .
CDR3 protein: CASSQTRSPLNTGELFF
CDR3 DNA: TGCGCCAGCAGCCAGACAAGATCCCCACTAAACACCGGGGAGCTGTTTTTT

V gene: TRBV7-9
clone size: few
J gene: TRBJ1-1
D gene: .
CDR3 protein: CASSFGRVGVEAFF
CDR3 DNA: TGTGCCAGCAGCTTCGGCCGAGTTGGGGTTGAAGCTTTCTTT

V gene: TRBV5-1
clone size: .
J gene: TRBJ1-2
D gene: TRBD1
CDR3 protein: CASSSSSERGLIDYGYTF
CDR3 DNA: TGCGCCAGCAGCTCATCCTCCGAGAGGGGGCTTATTGACTATGGCTACACCTTC

V gene: TRBV7-2
clone size: .
J gene: TRBJ2-5
D gene: .
CDR3 protein: CASSLAGWGQETQYF
CDR3 DNA: TGTGCCAGCAGCTTAGCAGGCTGGGGGCAAGAGACCCAGTACTTC

V gene: TRBV30
clone size: .
J gene: TRBJ2-1
D gene: TRBD1
CDR3 protein: CAWSSGQGIEQFF
CDR3 DNA: TGTGCCTGGAGTTCAGGACAGGGGATTGAGCAGTTCTTC

V gene: TRBV12-3/TRBV12-4
clone size: .
J gene: TRBJ2-5
D gene: TRBD2
CDR3 protein: CASSLASLAGASQTQYF
CDR3 DNA: TGTGCCAGCAGTTTAGCCTCACTAGCGGGAGCTTCTCAGACCCAGTACTTC

V gene: TRBV6-2/TRBV6-3
clone size: .
J gene: TRBJ1-1
D gene: .
CDR3 protein: CASSGEIRAFF
CDR3 DNA: TGTGCCAGCAGCGGGGAAATTCGGGCTTTCTTT

V gene: TRBV9
clone size: .
J gene: TRBJ2-1
D gene: .
CDR3 protein: CASSVDGNEQFF
CDR3 DNA: TGTGCCAGCAGCGTAGACGGCAATGAGCAGTTCTTC

V gene: TRBV20-1
clone size: few
J gene: TRBJ1-2
D gene: .
CDR3 protein: CSARAGEGYGYTF
CDR3 DNA: TGCAGTGCTAGGGCTGGGGAGGGCTATGGCTACACCTTC

V gene: TRBV7-6
clone size: few
J gene: TRBJ2-1
D gene: .
CDR3 protein: CASSLRAGGPSYNEQFF
CDR3 DNA: TGTGCCAGCAGCTTGAGGGCTGGCGGCCCCTCCTACAATGAGCAGTTCTTC

V gene: TRBV6-2/TRBV6-3
clone size: .
J gene: TRBJ2-3
D gene: TRBD2
CDR3 protein: CASSYSWGGRDTQYF
CDR3 DNA: TGTGCCAGCAGTTACTCTTGGGGGGGAAGAGATACGCAGTATTTT

V gene: TRBV12-3/TRBV12-4
clone size: few
J gene: TRBJ2-6
D gene: .
CDR3 protein: CAITLRVRPANVLTF
CDR3 DNA: TGTGCCATCACGCTGCGGGTTAGGCCCGCCAACGTCCTGACTTTC

V gene: TRBV28
clone size: few
J gene: TRBJ2-4
D gene: .
CDR3 protein: CASTAPSYSAKNIQYF
CDR3 DNA: TGTGCCAGCACCGCCCCCAGTTATTCAGCCAAAAACATTCAGTACTTC

V gene: TRBV7-2
clone size: .
J gene: TRBJ2-2
D gene: .
CDR3 protein: CAVNTGELFF
CDR3 DNA: TGTGCCGTCAACACCGGGGAGCTGTTTTTT

V gene: TRBV9
clone size: few
J gene: TRBJ1-4
D gene: .
CDR3 protein: CASSVAPGTNEKLFF
CDR3 DNA: TGTGCCAGCAGCGTAGCGCCAGGGACAAATGAAAAACTGTTTTTT

V gene: TRBV6-1
clone size: .
J gene: TRBJ2-2
D gene: TRBD2
CDR3 protein: CASSPGLAGYAELFF
CDR3 DNA: TGTGCCAGCAGCCCGGGACTAGCGGGATATGCGGAGCTGTTTTTT

V gene: TRBV7-2
clone size: many
J gene: TRBJ2-3
D gene: .
CDR3 protein: CASSLALRTDTQYF
CDR3 DNA: TGTGCCAGCAGCTTAGCCCTACGGACAGATACGCAGTATTTT

V gene: TRBV27
clone size: .
J gene: TRBJ1-3
D gene: .
CDR3 protein: CASSPRDIRNTIYF
CDR3 DNA: TGTGCCAGCAGTCCTAGGGACATTCGAAACACCATATATTTT

V gene: TRBV3-1
clone size: .
J gene: TRBJ2-7
D gene: TRBD2
CDR3 protein: CASSLAGGPREQYF
CDR3 DNA: TGTGCCAGCAGCCTAGCGGGAGGGCCGAGAGAGCAGTACTTC

V gene: TRBV29-1
clone size: .
J gene: TRBJ1-1
D gene: .
CDR3 protein: CSVGRAGNTEAFF
CDR3 DNA: TGCAGCGTTGGCAGGGCAGGGAACACTGAAGCTTTCTTT

V gene: TRBV5-5
clone size: .
J gene: TRBJ1-1
D gene: TRBD1
CDR3 protein: CASSAGDRLNTEAFF
CDR3 DNA: TGTGCCAGCAGCGCAGGGGACAGACTGAACACTGAAGCTTTCTTT

V gene: TRBV29-1
clone size: .
J gene: TRBJ2-1
D gene: TRBD2
CDR3 protein: CSDRLAGLYNEQFF
CDR3 DNA: TGCAGCGACAGACTAGCGGGACTCTACAATGAGCAGTTCTTC

V gene: TRBV15
clone size: few
J gene: TRBJ2-3
D gene: TRBD2
CDR3 protein: CATSSRTSGSADTQYF
CDR3 DNA: TGTGCCACCAGCAGTCGGACTAGCGGGAGCGCGGATACGCAGTATTTT

V gene: TRBV10-3
clone size: .
J gene: TRBJ1-5
D gene: .
CDR3 protein: CAIKASEDQPQHF
CDR3 DNA: TGTGCCATCAAGGCGTCAGAGGATCAGCCCCAGCATTTT

V gene: TRBV20-1
clone size: .
J gene: TRBJ2-2
D gene: TRBD2
CDR3 protein: CSASGGPDTGELFF
CDR3 DNA: TGCAGTGCGAGCGGGGGTCCTGACACCGGGGAGCTGTTTTTT

V gene: TRBV24-1
clone size: .
J gene: TRBJ2-2
D gene: .
CDR3 protein: CATSDLRGQSTGELFF
CDR3 DNA: TGTGCCACCAGTGATTTGCGGGGACAAAGCACCGGGGAGCTGTTTTTT

V gene: TRBV14
clone size: once
J gene: TRBJ2-4
D gene: TRBD2
CDR3 protein: CASSQDRPGLRLAKNIQYF
CDR3 DNA: TGTGCCAGCAGCCAAGACCGCCCGGGACTACGATTAGCCAAAAACATTCAGTACTTC

V gene: TRBV15
clone size: few
J gene: TRBJ1-1
D gene: .
CDR3 protein: CATSRDRGTTEAFF
CDR3 DNA: TGTGCCACCAGCAGAGACCGGGGGACCACTGAAGCTTTCTTT

V gene: TRBV5-1
clone size: few
J gene: TRBJ2-3
D gene: .
CDR3 protein: CASSPQGTPGTDTQYF
CDR3 DNA: TGCGCCAGCAGCCCCCAGGGGACCCCCGGCACAGATACGCAGTATTTT

V gene: TRBV20-1
clone size: few
J gene: TRBJ2-1
D gene: TRBD2
CDR3 protein: CSARGGTSGRYNEQFF
CDR3 DNA: TGCAGTGCTAGAGGTGGGACTAGCGGGCGCTACAATGAGCAGTTCTTC

V gene: TRBV7-2
clone size: few
J gene: TRBJ2-7
D gene: TRBD2
CDR3 protein: CASTRTSGSSYEQYF
CDR3 DNA: TGTGCCAGCACCAGGACTAGCGGCAGCTCCTACGAGCAGTACTTC

V gene: TRBV19
clone size: few
J gene: TRBJ1-3
D gene: TRBD1
CDR3 protein: CASGRGPGNTIYF
CDR3 DNA: TGTGCCAGTGGCAGGGGGCCTGGAAACACCATATATTTT

V gene: TRBV5-6
clone size: few
J gene: TRBJ1-1
D gene: TRBD1
CDR3 protein: CASSLRGGAGTEAFF
CDR3 DNA: TGTGCCAGCAGCTTGAGAGGGGGCGCGGGCACTGAAGCTTTCTTT

V gene: TRBV28
clone size: .
J gene: TRBJ1-5
D gene: .
CDR3 protein: CASSRIPDQPQHF
CDR3 DNA: TGTGCCAGCAGCCGTATCCCGGATCAGCCCCAGCATTTT

V gene: TRBV25-1
clone size: few
J gene: TRBJ1-3
D gene: .
CDR3 protein: CASSHPTASGNTIYF
CDR3 DNA: TGTGCCAGCAGCCACCCCACTGCCTCTGGAAACACCATATATTTT

V gene: TRBV12-3/TRBV12-4
clone size: few
J gene: TRBJ2-1
D gene: TRBD2
CDR3 protein: CASSLGPLAGQTISSYNEQFF
CDR3 DNA: TGTGCCAGCAGTTTAGGACCACTAGCGGGCCAGACCATCAGCTCCTACAATGAGCAGTTCTTC

V gene: TRBV4-3
clone size: .
J gene: TRBJ1-2
D gene: TRBD1
CDR3 protein: CASKDRGGYGYTF
CDR3 DNA: TGCGCCAGCAAGGACAGGGGCGGCTATGGCTACACCTTC

V gene: TRBV7-8
clone size: .
J gene: TRBJ2-5
D gene: TRBD2
CDR3 protein: CASSSGSGSRETQYF
CDR3 DNA: TGTGCCAGCAGCTCGGGTAGCGGGAGCCGAGAGACCCAGTACTTC

V gene: TRBV10-3
clone size: .
J gene: TRBJ2-7
D gene: .
CDR3 protein: CAISEQDSPYEQYF
CDR3 DNA: TGTGCCATCAGTGAACAGGATTCCCCCTACGAGCAGTACTTC

V gene: TRBV29-1
clone size: .
J gene: TRBJ1-1
D gene: .
CDR3 protein: CSVNSNPEAFF
CDR3 DNA: TGCAGCGTTAACAGTAATCCTGAAGCTTTCTTT

V gene: TRBV12-3/TRBV12-4
clone size: .
J gene: TRBJ2-1
D gene: .
CDR3 protein: CASSRKVDEQFF
CDR3 DNA: TGTGCCAGCAGTAGAAAGGTCGATGAGCAGTTCTTC

V gene: TRBV12-3/TRBV12-4
clone size: few
J gene: TRBJ1-5
D gene: .
CDR3 protein: CASIAGGNQPQHF
CDR3 DNA: TGTGCCAGCATAGCGGGGGGGAATCAGCCCCAGCATTTT

V gene: TRBV29-1
clone size: .
J gene: TRBJ1-3
D gene: .
CDR3 protein: CSVFVSGNTIYF
CDR3 DNA: TGCAGCGTTTTTGTCTCTGGAAACACCATATATTTT

V gene: TRBV11-2
clone size: .
J gene: TRBJ1-3
D gene: .
CDR3 protein: CASSLDLVMRGSGNTIYF
CDR3 DNA: TGTGCCAGCAGCTTAGATCTGGTTATGAGGGGCTCTGGAAACACCATATATTTT

V gene: TRBV4-2
clone size: .
J gene: TRBJ1-5
D gene: .
CDR3 protein: CASSQEGTRSSHRPQHF
CDR3 DNA: TGTGCCAGCAGCCAAGAGGGCACCCGATCATCCCATCGGCCCCAGCATTTT

V gene: TRBV24-1
clone size: .
J gene: TRBJ1-1
D gene: .
CDR3 protein: CATSDVGSGGDTEAFF
CDR3 DNA: TGTGCCACCAGTGATGTGGGGTCGGGGGGGGACACTGAAGCTTTCTTT

V gene: TRBV20-1
clone size: .
J gene: TRBJ2-1
D gene: .
CDR3 protein: CSDRASEGNNEQFF
CDR3 DNA: TGCAGTGATAGGGCTAGCGAGGGGAACAATGAGCAGTTCTTC